The subject of this entry is one T cell receptor beta chain. This CDR3 is 15 amino acids long. V lost 5 bases, J lost 0 bases, and 13 bases lay in between. The germline gives CDR1 LNHDA, CDR2 SQIVND (reference sequence). This specimen comes from a study of blood T cell repertoires in COVID-19. Assay: immunoSEQ multiplex PCR; the TCRdb copy retains only in-frame clones and omits some. The sample carries roughly 100,000 clones, around 79% recorded once. Sequencing input: peripheral blood. This sequence joins TRBV19 and TRBJ1-1; possibly TRBD1 for D (6 bases). The sequence came from a man aged 65-85 years with active or convalescent COVID-19. The CDR3 bases are TGTGCCAGTAGTTCTTCCGGGACAATGAACACTGAAGCTTTCTTT. This sequence encodes CASSSSGTMNTEAFF.